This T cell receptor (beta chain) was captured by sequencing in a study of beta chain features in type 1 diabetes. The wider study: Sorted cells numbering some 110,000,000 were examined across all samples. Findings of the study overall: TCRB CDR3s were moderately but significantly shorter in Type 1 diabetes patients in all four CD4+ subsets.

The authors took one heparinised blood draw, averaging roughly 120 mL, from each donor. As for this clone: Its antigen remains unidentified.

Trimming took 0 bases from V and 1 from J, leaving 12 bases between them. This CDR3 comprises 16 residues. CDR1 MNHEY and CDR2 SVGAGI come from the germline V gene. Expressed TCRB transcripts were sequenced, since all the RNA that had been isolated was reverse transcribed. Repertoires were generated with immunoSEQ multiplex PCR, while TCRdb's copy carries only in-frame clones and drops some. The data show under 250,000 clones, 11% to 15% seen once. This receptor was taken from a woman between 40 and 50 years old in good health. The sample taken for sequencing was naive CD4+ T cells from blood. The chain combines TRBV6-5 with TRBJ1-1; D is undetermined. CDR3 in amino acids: CASSYSILPPNTEAFF. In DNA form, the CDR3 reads TGTGCCAGCAGTTACTCGATACTCCCGCCGAACACTGAAGCTTTCTTT.